These T cell receptor beta chains were read from a single sample in a study of T cell responses to AZD1222 COVID-19 vaccine. Only in-frame clones appear in the TCRdb table, and some are missing; sequencing was by immunoSEQ multiplex PCR. The sample gives approximately 160,000 clones, approximately 90% of which show up once; approximately 3% is in the top ten. Sequences were derived from peripheral blood, sampled on day 0 of AZD1222 vaccination. These receptors were collected from an adult in good health. Both conserved end residues are part of each CDR3. Fields, in order: J gene, V gene, clone size, CDR3 protein. Clone size is stated in some rows and not others, as once, few, many or a class when expanded.

TRBJ2-1 | TRBV4-1 | NA | CASSQEASYNEQFF
TRBJ1-1 | TRBV9 | NA | CASSARQGGAFF
TRBJ1-6 | TRBV7-3 | NA | CASSLMNRGGNSPLHF
TRBJ2-7 | TRBV5-1 | NA | CASSFQGSYEQYF
TRBJ2-3 | TRBV18 | NA | CASSPSGGHTDTQYF
TRBJ2-6 | TRBV7-6 | once | CASSLVDSGANVLTF
TRBJ1-4 | TRBV20-1 | NA | CSASTVGEKLFF
TRBJ2-3 | TRBV27 | NA | CASSPLLHTDTQYF
TRBJ2-3 | TRBV3-1/TRBV3-2 | once | CASSQVVGTDTQYF
TRBJ2-1 | TRBV5-6 | NA | CASSRREGYNEQFF
TRBJ1-2 | TRBV3-1/TRBV3-2 | NA | CASSQGFGYTF
TRBJ1-2 | TRBV15 | NA | CATSRDRQQQGYTF
TRBJ2-1 | TRBV4-3 | NA | CASSQEIAGGNEQFF
TRBJ2-3 | TRBV3-1/TRBV3-2 | NA | CASSPGTSGGRGTDTQYF
TRBJ2-7 | TRBV6-5 | NA | CASGGGVYEQYF
TRBJ2-2 | TRBV5-6 | NA | CASSFGEIGELFF
TRBJ1-6 | TRBV19 | NA | CASSIGGSPLHF
TRBJ1-2 | TRBV15 | NA | CATSSGQGNYGYTF
TRBJ1-1 | TRBV5-6 | once | CASSLAGPEGKAFF
TRBJ2-4 | TRBV16 | NA | CASSPSRDGLAKNIQYF
TRBJ1-3 | TRBV3-1/TRBV3-2 | NA | CASSGAGNTIYF
TRBJ1-5 | TRBV6-5 | NA | CASHNQPQHF
TRBJ1-5 | TRBV7-2 | NA | CASSTAGTGIAQPQHF
TRBJ2-5 | TRBV6-5 | NA | CASSQQETQYF
TRBJ2-7 | TRBV18 | NA | CASSLKGDEQYF
TRBJ2-5 | TRBV27 | NA | CASSLNREATQYF
TRBJ1-5 | TRBV6-4 | NA | CASSKYQPQHF
TRBJ2-3 | TRBV7-9 | NA | CASRSGGSTDTQYF
TRBJ2-3 | TRBV29-1 | NA | CSVEDWRSSTDTQYF
TRBJ2-1 | TRBV6-5 | NA | CASRSGQGTYNEQFF
TRBJ1-1 | TRBV19 | NA | CASSNQRQGGPEAFF
TRBJ2-5 | TRBV9 | few | CASSPQALPTETQYF
TRBJ2-1 | TRBV7-2 | few | CASSLEGAGIYNEQFF
TRBJ2-7 | TRBV29-1 | once | CSVVKGQGFEQYF
TRBJ2-7 | TRBV3-1/TRBV3-2 | NA | CASSRDGNYEQYF
TRBJ1-1 | TRBV6-5 | few | CASRNDRDMNTEAFF
TRBJ2-1 | TRBV3-1/TRBV3-2 | NA | CASSQDHTGGSEQFF
TRBJ2-3 | TRBV6-4 | NA | CASSPGLAGGRDTQYF
TRBJ2-7 | TRBV5-6 | NA | CASSTTGNIYEQYF
TRBJ2-7 | TRBV9 | NA | CASSSSSYEQYF
TRBJ1-5 | TRBV30 | NA | CAWGQPNQPQHF
TRBJ2-2 | TRBV4-3 | NA | CASSHPTGTSGGGDTGELFF
TRBJ1-1 | TRBV29-1 | few | CSVVRGVGAFF
TRBJ2-1 | TRBV7-9 | NA | CASSTGTGGNEQFF
TRBJ2-3 | TRBV7-3 | NA | CASSFSGGRTSTDTQYF
TRBJ1-1 | TRBV5-1 | NA | CASSFGHMNTEAFF
TRBJ2-3 | TRBV7-2 | NA | CASSLEGRPTDTQYF